These 18 T cell receptor beta chains originate from one sample sequenced in a study of T and B cells in COVID-19 patients. Multiplex PCR with BIOMED2 TRB-A/B primer pools amplified TRB rearrangements. MiXCR, run by TCRdb on the multiplex PCR reads, gives a single entry per CDR3 protein. The table records around 20,000 distinct CDR3 sequences, 25% to 30% of them present only once. Blood genomic DNA input for TRB amplification was 250-500 ng. The source material was blood. Every receptor here comes from a human donor who had recovered from COVID-19.

The chain joins TRBV27 to TRBJ2-4, with D perhaps assigned TRBD1 or TRBD2 (5 bases each). V was trimmed by 2 bases and J by 0 bases, leaving 8 bases between them. From germline, CDR1 is MNHEY and CDR2 SMNVEV (reference sequence). This CDR3 region has 15 residues. In DNA form, the CDR3 reads TGTGCCAGCAGTTTAGGGACGGTAGCCAAAAACATTCAGTACTTC. Amino acid sequence: CASSLGTVAKNIQYF.

In this sample, this clonotype is medium-sized (0.01 to 0.1%). CDR3 nucleotide sequence: TGCAGCGTTGAACGGGTTGAAAAGACCCAGTACTTC. Translation gives CSVERVEKTQYF. This chain links TRBV29-1 with TRBJ2-5; D uncertain. The germline V and J ends were trimmed by 2 bases and 6 bases, with 10 bases remaining between them. Germline CDR1 is SQVTM and CDR2 is ANQGSEA. This CDR3 spans 12 amino acids. The variable domain in full, with the rest retrieved from reference TRBV29-1 and TRBJ2-5, is SAVISQKPSRDICQRGTSLTIQCQVDSQVTMMFWYRQQPGQSLTLIATANQGSEATYESGFVIDKFPISRPNLTFSTLTVSNMSPEDSSIYLCSVERVEKTQYFGPGTRLLVL.

This clonotype was counted a few times. The J gene is TRBJ2-3, the V gene TRBV20-1; 7 nucleotides align to TRBD2. After removal of 5 bases from V and 3 bases from J, the junction contained 8 bases not matched to a gene. The CDR3 runs 14 residues. The V gene's germline CDR1 is DFQATT and CDR2 SNEGSKA (reference sequence). The CDR3 region has the DNA TGCAGTGCTGAGTCCCTTAGCGGGACAGATACGCAGTATTTT. Translation: CSAESLSGTDTQYF.

This clonotype was recorded at least ten times. J is TRBJ2-2 and V is TRBV12-3 or TRBV12-4; no reliable D call. The CDR3 sequence is 15 residues long. The V and J ends lost 5 bases and 0 bases respectively, with 10 bases between them. The CDR3 DNA sequence: TGTGCCAGCAGTCCCCGGGCCGCGAACACCGGGGAGCTGTTTTTT. It yields the protein CASSPRAANTGELFF.

The chain recombines TRBV11-1 with TRBJ2-3; 7 bases align to TRBD2. The V and J ends lost 2 bases and 0 bases, in that order; junction bases with no gene match: 2. The CDR3 runs 15 residues. The germline V gene encodes CDR1 SGHAT and CDR2 FQDESV (reference sequence). CDR3 nucleotides: TGTGCCAGCAGCTTAAACGGGAGGAGCACAGATACGCAGTATTTT. This codes for CASSLNGRSTDTQYF.

This clonotype was counted a few times. This rearrangement joins TRBV6-1 to TRBJ2-6; D gene unclear. This CDR3 region has 13 residues. CDR1 is MNHNS and CDR2 is SASEGT in the germline V gene. The germline V and J ends were trimmed by 6 bases and 1 base, with 4 bases remaining between them. CDR3 sequence: CASSLSGANVLTF. The CDR3 bases are TGTGCCAGCAGCTTGTCTGGGGCCAACGTCCTGACTTTC.

A remark on this clonotype: The junction does not match germline at one end; this may be a read error. This chain links TRBV10-3 with TRBJ2-2; no firm D call. The germline CDR1 and CDR2 sequences are ENHRY and SYGVKD. The CDR3 contains 15 residues. As DNA, the CDR3 is TGCGCCAGCAGTGGGGTAAACGACAACACCGGGGAGCTGTTTTTT. Protein sequence: CASSGVNDNTGELFF.

A remark on this clonotype: Because the CDR3's place on the DNA is in doubt, the DNA is left out and the CDR3 is given as listed by TCRdb. The chain carries TRBV18 and TRBJ2-2; TRBD1 is the table's D call, not checked against the DNA. CDR1 KGHSH and CDR2 LQKENI come from the germline V gene. The CDR3 sequence runs 22 residues, both termini included. CDR3 region: CASSPGQVYEQYFGPDTGELFF.

The chain has TRBV20-1 and TRBJ2-7, with a weak D call TRBD2 (6 bases). Germline loops: CDR1 DFQATT, CDR2 SNEGSKA (reference sequence). This CDR3 spans 14 amino acids. Deletions cut 3 bases from V and 4 bases from J, with 16 bases between. The CDR3 loop reads CSARMDLRGYEQYF. The CDR3 nucleotides are TGCAGTGCTAGGATGGACTTGCGGGGTTACGAGCAGTACTTC.

By share of the sample, this clonotype is medium-sized. The chain employs TRBV30 and TRBJ2-3, with 8 nucleotides matching TRBD1. The germline gives CDR1 GTSNPN, CDR2 SVGIG (reference sequence). This CDR3 is built from 14 residues. V shed 8 bases and J 1 base; nucleotides not matched to a gene: 8. The chain's CDR3 is CAKDRGLGTDTQYF. CDR3 nucleotide sequence: TGTGCCAAAGACAGGGGTCTGGGCACAGATACGCAGTATTTT.

The chain's CDR3 is CASSLLQGDQETQYF. For the CDR3, the DNA is TGTGCCAGCAGCTTGCTCCAGGGGGACCAAGAGACCCAGTACTTC. The chain links TRBV5-6 to TRBJ2-5; 7 positions agree with TRBD1. Per germline, CDR1 SGHDT and CDR2 YYEEEE. The CDR3 is 15 amino acids. V lost 1 base and J lost 0; bases outside the gene matches: 3.

The chain uses TRBV10-3 and TRBJ2-5; D ambiguous. Looked up from germline, CDR1 is ENHRY and CDR2 is SYGVKD. Deletions cut 2 bases from V and 5 bases from J, with 9 bases between. CDR3 size: 13 residues. CDR3 region: CAISERSVETQYF. In DNA form, the CDR3 reads TGTGCCATCAGTGAGAGGTCGGTGGAGACCCAGTACTTC.

The J gene is TRBJ2-7, the V gene TRBV7-2; D perhaps matches TRBD1 (6 bases). CDR3 length: 15 amino acids. Germline loops: CDR1 SGHTA, CDR2 FQGNSA. Trimming shortened V by 4 bases and J by 1 base, and 14 bases separated the two germline ends. Here the CDR3 DNA reads TGTGCCAGCAGCTACTATTCCGGGACATCCTACGAGCAGTACTTC. Its translation is CASSYYSGTSYEQYF.

The CDR3: CASSPEYQETQYF. In DNA, the CDR3 is TGTGCCAGCTCACCGGAATACCAAGAGACCCAGTACTTC. V is TRBV18 and J is TRBJ2-5; D gene unclear. With 3 bases removed from V and 0 bases from J, the gap between germline ends came to 5 bases. Germline-derived CDR1 and CDR2 are KGHSH and LQKENI. CDR3 length: 13 residues.

This clonotype turned up a few times. This rearrangement joins TRBV30 to TRBJ2-7; 10 positions agree with TRBD2. The CDR3 is 14 residues long. V shed 4 bases, J shed 3 bases, and the junction held 6 bases outside the gene matches. Germline CDR1 reads GTSNPN; CDR2 reads SVGIG (reference sequence). CDR3 sequence reads: CAWTRTSGHYEQYF. The DNA for the CDR3 is TGTGCCTGGACCCGGACTAGCGGCCACTACGAGCAGTACTTC.

This clonotype was observed a handful of times. This chain connects TRBV30 to TRBJ1-2; D gene unclear. V lost 0 bases and J 4 bases, leaving 3 bases between the germline ends. This CDR3 is 11 amino acids long. Germline assignment: CDR1 GTSNPN and CDR2 SVGIG (reference sequence). CDR3 sequence reads: CAWSVAYGYTF. The CDR3 nucleotides are TGTGCCTGGAGTGTCGCCTATGGCTACACCTTC. Based on the CDR3 plus reference TRBV30 and TRBJ1-2, the full variable domain is SQTIHQWPATLVQPVGSPLSLECTVEGTSNPNLYWYRQAAGRGLQLLFYSVGIGQISSEVPQNLSASRPQDRQFILSSKKLLLSDSGFYLCAWSVAYGYTFGSGTRLTVV.

This clonotype was found a few times. V is TRBV6-5 and J is TRBJ2-1; 12 positions agree with TRBD2. CDR3 length: 18 residues. With 0 bases clipped from V and 4 bases from J, the junction kept 7 bases outside the gene matches. Germline V gene sequence: CDR1 MNHEY, CDR2 SVGAGI. CDR3 loop: CASSYSKTSGSGYNEQFF. CDR3 nucleotides: TGTGCCAGCAGTTACTCCAAGACTAGCGGGAGTGGGTACAATGAGCAGTTCTTC.

J is TRBJ2-5 and V is TRBV5-1; TRBD2 matches at 7 bases. V was clipped by 0 bases and J by 5 bases; unmatched bases: 4. CDR1 and CDR2 from the germline V gene are SGHRS and YFSETQ. The CDR3 length is 14 residues. The CDR3 DNA reads TGCGCCAGCAGCTTGGTGGCGGGGGTTGAGACCCAGTACTTC. The encoded protein is CASSLVAGVETQYF.